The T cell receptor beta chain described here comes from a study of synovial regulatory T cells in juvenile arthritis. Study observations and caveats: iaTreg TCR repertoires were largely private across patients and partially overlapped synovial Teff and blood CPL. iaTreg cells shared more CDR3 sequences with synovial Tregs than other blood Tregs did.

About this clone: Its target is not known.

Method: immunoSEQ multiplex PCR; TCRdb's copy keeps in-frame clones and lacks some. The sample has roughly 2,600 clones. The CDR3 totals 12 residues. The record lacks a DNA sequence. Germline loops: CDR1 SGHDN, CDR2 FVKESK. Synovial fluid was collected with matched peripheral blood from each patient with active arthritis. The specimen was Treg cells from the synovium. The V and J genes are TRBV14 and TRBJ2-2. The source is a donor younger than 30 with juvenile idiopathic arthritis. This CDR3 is CASSPDGGELFF. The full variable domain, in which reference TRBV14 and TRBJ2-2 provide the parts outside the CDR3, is EAGVTQFPSHSVIEKGQTVTLRCDPISGHDNLYWYRRVMGKEIKFLLHFVKESKQDESGMPNNRFLAERTGGTYSTLKVQPAELEDSGVYFCASSPDGGELFFGEGSRLTVL.